A selection of T cell receptor beta chains follows, all from one sample in a study of blood T cell repertoires in COVID-19. TCRdb keeps only in-frame clones here, not all; method: immunoSEQ multiplex PCR. Among 150,000 to 200,000 clones listed, 75% to 85% were seen once. What was sequenced was PBMCs or T cells enriched from blood (not recorded which). These receptors were obtained from a woman aged 50 to 65 with acute COVID-19. CDR3s include the opening cysteine and the closing phenylalanine or tryptophan. The order of the fields is clone size, J gene, D gene, V gene, CDR3 protein, CDR3 DNA. A D gene is named only where the DNA matches it firmly. The size of a clone is reported for some rows only, either as once, few or many, or as a class for expanded clones.

clone_size: -; j_call: TRBJ1-4; d_call: TRBD1; v_call: TRBV2; cdr3_aa: CASRGTGGEKLFF; cdr3_nt: TGTGCCAGCAGGGGGACAGGGGGGGAAAAACTGTTTTTT
clone_size: -; j_call: TRBJ1-1; d_call: TRBD1; v_call: TRBV25-1; cdr3_aa: CASRTGANTEAFF; cdr3_nt: TGTGCCAGCCGGACAGGGGCGAACACTGAAGCTTTCTTT
clone_size: -; j_call: TRBJ1-2; d_call: -; v_call: TRBV6-5; cdr3_aa: CASRYQGTNYGYTF; cdr3_nt: TGTGCCAGCAGGTACCAGGGGACCAACTATGGCTACACCTTC
clone_size: -; j_call: TRBJ2-2; d_call: TRBD2; v_call: TRBV9; cdr3_aa: CASSAPGLAGVTGELFF; cdr3_nt: TGTGCCAGCAGCGCCCCGGGACTAGCGGGGGTAACCGGGGAGCTGTTTTTT
clone_size: -; j_call: TRBJ2-3; d_call: TRBD1; v_call: TRBV7-3; cdr3_aa: CASSSGQGFGTDTQYF; cdr3_nt: TGTGCCAGCAGCTCCGGACAGGGGTTCGGCACAGATACGCAGTATTTT
clone_size: many; j_call: TRBJ2-5; d_call: TRBD1; v_call: TRBV7-2; cdr3_aa: CASSSQTGTRETQYF; cdr3_nt: TGTGCCAGCAGCTCGCAGACAGGGACGAGGGAGACCCAGTACTTC
clone_size: -; j_call: TRBJ2-3; d_call: TRBD1; v_call: TRBV2; cdr3_aa: CASEGTGGADTQYF; cdr3_nt: TGTGCCAGCGAAGGGACAGGTGGGGCAGATACGCAGTATTTT
clone_size: -; j_call: TRBJ1-2; d_call: -; v_call: TRBV7-8; cdr3_aa: CASSLDAGNYGYTF; cdr3_nt: TGTGCCAGCAGCTTAGATGCAGGAAACTATGGCTACACCTTC
clone_size: -; j_call: TRBJ2-3; d_call: TRBD1; v_call: TRBV9; cdr3_aa: CASSGFIDRGGDTQYF; cdr3_nt: TGTGCCAGCAGCGGTTTTATAGACAGGGGGGGAGATACGCAGTATTTT
clone_size: few; j_call: TRBJ1-4; d_call: TRBD1; v_call: TRBV7-9; cdr3_aa: CASSLGTANEKLFF; cdr3_nt: TGTGCCAGCAGCTTGGGGACAGCTAATGAAAAACTGTTTTTT
clone_size: -; j_call: TRBJ1-1; d_call: -; v_call: TRBV9; cdr3_aa: CASSVGSGANTEAFF; cdr3_nt: TGTGCCAGCAGCGTAGGTTCAGGGGCGAACACTGAAGCTTTCTTT
clone_size: few; j_call: TRBJ1-5; d_call: -; v_call: TRBV7-9; cdr3_aa: CASSFWTLNSNQPQHF; cdr3_nt: TGTGCCAGCAGCTTCTGGACACTGAATAGCAATCAGCCCCAGCATTTT
clone_size: -; j_call: TRBJ1-4; d_call: -; v_call: TRBV19; cdr3_aa: CASTNRRVVREKLFF; cdr3_nt: TGTGCCAGTACTAATAGGAGGGTTGTACGTGAAAAACTGTTTTTT
clone_size: -; j_call: TRBJ2-5; d_call: TRBD1; v_call: TRBV9; cdr3_aa: CASSGNLGTGETQYF; cdr3_nt: TGTGCCAGCAGCGGGAATCTCGGGACAGGGGAGACCCAGTACTTC
clone_size: -; j_call: TRBJ1-5; d_call: -; v_call: TRBV27; cdr3_aa: CASRRGGSGTQPQHF; cdr3_nt: TGTGCCAGCAGGCGGGGTGGGTCGGGGACTCAGCCCCAGCATTTT
clone_size: -; j_call: TRBJ1-1; d_call: -; v_call: TRBV28; cdr3_aa: CASSLREAFF; cdr3_nt: TGTGCCAGCAGTTTGCGGGAAGCTTTCTTT
clone_size: -; j_call: TRBJ1-2; d_call: TRBD1; v_call: TRBV7-9; cdr3_aa: CASSLALQFGTGHGYTF; cdr3_nt: TGTGCCAGCAGCTTAGCGCTTCAATTCGGGACAGGGCACGGCTACACCTTC
clone_size: once; j_call: TRBJ1-2; d_call: -; v_call: TRBV28; cdr3_aa: CASSPYRDNYGYTF; cdr3_nt: TGTGCCAGCAGTCCCTACAGGGATAACTATGGCTACACCTTC
clone_size: -; j_call: TRBJ1-2; d_call: -; v_call: TRBV19; cdr3_aa: CASSISGQTYLYGYTF; cdr3_nt: TGTGCCAGTAGTATATCAGGACAGACTTACTTGTATGGCTACACCTTC
clone_size: -; j_call: TRBJ1-4; d_call: TRBD1; v_call: TRBV7-6; cdr3_aa: CASSLGQGREKLFF; cdr3_nt: TGTGCCAGCAGCCTGGGACAGGGAAGGGAAAAACTGTTTTTT
clone_size: -; j_call: TRBJ1-2; d_call: TRBD1; v_call: TRBV24-1; cdr3_aa: CATSEGDRGGNYGYTF; cdr3_nt: TGTGCCACCAGTGAGGGAGACAGGGGTGGGAACTATGGCTACACCTTC
clone_size: once; j_call: TRBJ2-1; d_call: TRBD1; v_call: TRBV19; cdr3_aa: CASSWGNRGTRNEQFF; cdr3_nt: TGTGCCAGTAGCTGGGGAAACAGGGGTACGAGGAATGAGCAGTTCTTC
clone_size: -; j_call: TRBJ1-2; d_call: -; v_call: TRBV5-1; cdr3_aa: CASSSQDSPYGYTF; cdr3_nt: TGCGCCAGCAGCTCACAAGATTCTCCCTATGGCTACACCTTC
clone_size: -; j_call: TRBJ1-1; d_call: TRBD1; v_call: TRBV18; cdr3_aa: CASSPKQGEVGAFF; cdr3_nt: TGTGCCAGCTCACCGAAACAGGGGGAAGTGGGAGCTTTCTTT
clone_size: -; j_call: TRBJ2-5; d_call: TRBD2; v_call: TRBV2; cdr3_aa: CASSEAGLPFQETQYF; cdr3_nt: TGTGCCAGCAGTGAAGCGGGACTACCCTTCCAAGAGACCCAGTACTTC
clone_size: -; j_call: TRBJ2-1; d_call: TRBD2; v_call: TRBV19; cdr3_aa: CASKTTSRGDEQFF; cdr3_nt: TGTGCCAGTAAAACGACTAGCCGAGGCGATGAGCAGTTCTTC
clone_size: many; j_call: TRBJ1-1; d_call: -; v_call: TRBV7-9; cdr3_aa: CASRRIQGTEAFF; cdr3_nt: TGTGCCAGCAGACGGATCCAGGGGACTGAAGCTTTCTTT
clone_size: -; j_call: TRBJ1-5; d_call: -; v_call: TRBV10-1; cdr3_aa: CASRGRDRRSNQPQHF; cdr3_nt: TGCGCCAGCAGAGGAAGAGACAGGCGTAGCAATCAGCCCCAGCATTTT
clone_size: -; j_call: TRBJ2-3; d_call: TRBD2; v_call: TRBV11-3; cdr3_aa: CASSSSGTSGGVDTQYF; cdr3_nt: TGTGCCAGCAGCTCCAGCGGGACTAGCGGGGGTGTTGATACGCAGTATTTT
clone_size: -; j_call: TRBJ1-1; d_call: TRBD1; v_call: TRBV25-1; cdr3_aa: CAAGQGGGEAFF; cdr3_nt: TGTGCCGCGGGACAGGGCGGGGGTGAAGCTTTCTTT
clone_size: -; j_call: TRBJ2-3; d_call: TRBD1; v_call: TRBV19; cdr3_aa: CASSIGTGTDTQYF; cdr3_nt: TGTGCCAGTAGTATTGGGACAGGGACAGATACGCAGTATTTT
clone_size: -; j_call: TRBJ2-3; d_call: TRBD2; v_call: TRBV7-2; cdr3_aa: CASSLSGGSTDTQYF; cdr3_nt: TGTGCCAGCAGCCTTAGCGGGGGGTCCACAGATACGCAGTATTTT
clone_size: -; j_call: TRBJ1-5; d_call: -; v_call: TRBV5-4; cdr3_aa: CASSFTGGGSQPQHF; cdr3_nt: TGTGCCAGCAGCTTCACGGGGGGAGGCAGTCAGCCCCAGCATTTT
clone_size: -; j_call: TRBJ1-2; d_call: -; v_call: TRBV6-4; cdr3_aa: CASSDSIGGYTF; cdr3_nt: TGTGCCAGCAGTGACTCGATCGGGGGCTACACCTTC
clone_size: once; j_call: TRBJ1-1; d_call: -; v_call: TRBV6-6; cdr3_aa: CASRRANTEAFF; cdr3_nt: TGTGCCAGCAGGAGGGCGAACACTGAAGCTTTCTTT
clone_size: few; j_call: TRBJ1-3; d_call: -; v_call: TRBV30; cdr3_aa: CAWSRVGNTIYF; cdr3_nt: TGTGCCTGGTCCAGGGTTGGAAACACCATATATTTT
clone_size: -; j_call: TRBJ1-3; d_call: TRBD1; v_call: TRBV7-2; cdr3_aa: CASSRGTGASGNTIYF; cdr3_nt: TGTGCCAGCAGCAGAGGGACAGGGGCATCTGGAAACACCATATATTTT
clone_size: -; j_call: TRBJ1-4; d_call: -; v_call: TRBV9; cdr3_aa: CASSVGDRFGEKLFF; cdr3_nt: TGTGCCAGCAGCGTGGGAGACAGGTTTGGAGAAAAACTGTTTTTT
clone_size: once; j_call: TRBJ1-4; d_call: TRBD1; v_call: TRBV12-3/TRBV12-4; cdr3_aa: CASSPPRGEKLFF; cdr3_nt: TGTGCCAGCAGTCCGCCCAGGGGGGAAAAACTGTTTTTT
clone_size: few; j_call: TRBJ1-6; d_call: TRBD1; v_call: TRBV6-6; cdr3_aa: CASSLGQGGSPLHF; cdr3_nt: TGTGCCAGCAGTCTGGGACAGGGTGGCTCACCCCTCCACTTT
clone_size: few; j_call: TRBJ1-3; d_call: TRBD1; v_call: TRBV7-2; cdr3_aa: CASSSRTGERSTIYF; cdr3_nt: TGTGCCAGCAGCTCCCGGACAGGGGAAAGGAGCACCATATATTTT
clone_size: once; j_call: TRBJ1-4; d_call: -; v_call: TRBV19; cdr3_aa: CASIGGIATNEKLFF; cdr3_nt: TGTGCCAGTATTGGGGGGATTGCAACTAATGAAAAACTGTTTTTT
clone_size: once; j_call: TRBJ1-1; d_call: -; v_call: TRBV18; cdr3_aa: CASFPLTGALNTEAFF; cdr3_nt: TGTGCCAGCTTCCCCCTAACAGGCGCTTTGAACACTGAAGCTTTCTTT
clone_size: -; j_call: TRBJ1-4; d_call: -; v_call: TRBV27; cdr3_aa: CASSFRDTGEKLFF; cdr3_nt: TGTGCCAGCAGTTTCCGGGACACGGGTGAAAAACTGTTTTTT
clone_size: -; j_call: TRBJ2-2; d_call: -; v_call: TRBV27; cdr3_aa: CASSFYREDGGELFF; cdr3_nt: TGTGCCAGCAGTTTCTATAGGGAGGATGGCGGGGAGCTGTTTTTT
clone_size: -; j_call: TRBJ2-1; d_call: -; v_call: TRBV5-4; cdr3_aa: CASSLGGTANNEQFF; cdr3_nt: TGTGCCAGCAGCTTGGGAGGGACTGCCAACAATGAGCAGTTCTTC
clone_size: -; j_call: TRBJ2-3; d_call: -; v_call: TRBV11-3; cdr3_aa: CASSLGGGPTDTQYF; cdr3_nt: TGTGCCAGCAGCTTGGGAGGAGGCCCCACAGATACGCAGTATTTT
clone_size: once; j_call: TRBJ1-2; d_call: -; v_call: TRBV6-5; cdr3_aa: CASSPDQAGGYTF; cdr3_nt: TGTGCCAGCAGCCCCGACCAGGCGGGGGGCTACACCTTC
clone_size: few; j_call: TRBJ1-6; d_call: -; v_call: TRBV18; cdr3_aa: CASSPRDSNSPLHF; cdr3_nt: TGTGCCAGCTCACCAAGGGACTCTAATTCACCCCTCCACTTT
clone_size: -; j_call: TRBJ1-1; d_call: -; v_call: TRBV9; cdr3_aa: CASSGWGGDTEAFF; cdr3_nt: TGTGCCAGCAGTGGATGGGGAGGGGACACTGAAGCTTTCTTT
clone_size: -; j_call: TRBJ1-5; d_call: TRBD1; v_call: TRBV28; cdr3_aa: CASRKGGSWNQPQHF; cdr3_nt: TGTGCCAGCAGAAAAGGGGGCTCTTGGAATCAGCCCCAGCATTTT
clone_size: -; j_call: TRBJ2-1; d_call: -; v_call: TRBV7-2; cdr3_aa: CASSFTLATTYNEQFF; cdr3_nt: TGTGCCAGCAGCTTTACTCTAGCGACGACATACAATGAGCAGTTCTTC
clone_size: few; j_call: TRBJ2-5; d_call: -; v_call: TRBV3-1/TRBV3-2; cdr3_aa: CASSQGGKETQYF; cdr3_nt: TGTGCCAGCAGCCAAGGCGGGAAAGAGACCCAGTACTTC
clone_size: -; j_call: TRBJ2-3; d_call: -; v_call: TRBV9; cdr3_aa: CASSRIQGHSTDTQYF; cdr3_nt: TGTGCCAGCAGCCGGATCCAGGGACACAGCACAGATACGCAGTATTTT
clone_size: once; j_call: TRBJ2-5; d_call: -; v_call: TRBV5-1; cdr3_aa: CASSYGEEETQYF; cdr3_nt: TGCGCCAGCAGCTACGGGGAGGAAGAGACCCAGTACTTC
clone_size: -; j_call: TRBJ1-5; d_call: -; v_call: TRBV24-1; cdr3_aa: CATSPHGYQPQHF; cdr3_nt: TGTGCCACCAGCCCCCACGGGTATCAGCCCCAGCATTTT